These 21 T cell receptor beta chains were sequenced from one sample in a study of T cell responses to AZD1222 COVID-19 vaccine. The data were produced by immunoSEQ multiplex PCR, yet TCRdb's version contains in-frame clones alone and is incomplete. The sample contains 150,000 to 160,000 clones, approximately 90% of which appear only once. Source: peripheral blood, taken after recovery from COVID-19. These receptors originate from an adult who had recovered from COVID-19.

This chain connects TRBV7-2 to TRBJ1-3; D not certain. Germline assignment: CDR1 SGHTA and CDR2 FQGNSA. V shed 1 base and J shed 1 base, with 5 bases lying between them. The CDR3 spans 14 residues. The CDR3, as DNA: TGTGCCAGCAGCTTAGACAGATCTGGAAACACCATATATTTT. Translated, it gives CASSLDRSGNTIYF.

The chain carries TRBV7-2 and TRBJ1-2; unclear D gene. Looked up from germline, CDR1 is SGHTA and CDR2 is FQGNSA. V shed 1 base and J shed 0 bases, with 9 bases lying between them. The CDR3 runs 15 residues. The CDR3 DNA reads as TGTGCCAGCAGCTTAGTAGCTAGTACTAACTATGGCTACACCTTC. This translates into CASSLVASTNYGYTF. The full variable domain, rest sourced from reference TRBV7-2 and TRBJ1-2, is GAGVSQSPSNKVTEKGKDVELRCDPISGHTALYWYRQSLGQGLEFLIYFQGNSAPDKSGLPSDRFSAERTGGSVSTLTIQRTQQEDSAVYLCASSLVASTNYGYTFGSGTRLTVV.

The CDR3, as DNA: TGCGCCAGCAGCTTGGCGGCAGTCACAGATACGCAGTATTTT. This codes for CASSLAAVTDTQYF. This chain uses TRBV5-1 with TRBJ2-3; D remains ambiguous. Per germline, CDR1 SGHRS and CDR2 YFSETQ. Trimming cost V 0 bases and J 2 bases, with 7 bases left between them. This CDR3 is built from 14 residues.

The chain is built from TRBV4-1 and TRBJ1-5, with TRBD1 identical over 7 bases. J lost 5 bases, V lost 0 bases, and 4 bases had no gene match. The CDR3 has 15 amino acids. Germline lookup yields CDR1 MGHRA and CDR2 YSYEKL. The CDR3 reads CASSQEGTEYQPQHF. In DNA, the CDR3 is TGCGCCAGCAGCCAAGAGGGGACAGAATATCAGCCCCAGCATTTT.

The chain carries TRBV12-3 or TRBV12-4 and TRBJ1-2, with D perhaps matching TRBD1 (6 bases). Trimming left V 5 bases short and J 7 bases short, with 14 bases between. This CDR3 contains 13 residues. The CDR3 nucleotides read TGTGCCAGCAGTGCAGACAGGTCAATTGGCTACACCTTC. Translation: CASSADRSIGYTF.

Comments on this clone: The junction departs from the called germline gene at one end, perhaps through a read error. This sequence joins TRBV7-8 and TRBJ2-7; 8 nucleotides line up with TRBD2. Germline V CDR1 and CDR2: SGHVS, FQNEAQ. This CDR3 contains 12 residues. The CDR3 DNA reads as TGTGCCAGCAGCTTGCCGGTAGCGGGATTGGTCTTC. The encoded protein is CASSLPVAGLVF.

A remark on this clone: The sample has other DNA sequences that encode this CDR3 too. The DNA of the CDR3 is TGTGCCAGCAGCTTAGTGGACTACGAGCAGTACTTC. This encodes CASSLVDYEQYF. The rearrangement uses TRBV7-9 and TRBJ2-7; D is undetermined. CDR3 size: 12 residues. The V gene lost 1 base and the J gene lost 3 bases, with 4 bases spanning the gap. CDR1 and CDR2 (germline): SEHNR, FQNEAQ (reference sequence).

The chain is built from TRBV20-1 and TRBJ2-3, with D perhaps given as TRBD1 or TRBD2 (5 bases each). V lost 1 base, J lost 7 bases, and 6 bases lay in between. CDR3 length: 11 amino acids. CDR1 DFQATT and CDR2 SNEGSKA come from the germline V gene (reference sequence). The CDR3 DNA reads as TGCAGTGCTAGAGGGGGGAATACGCAGTATTTT. Translated: CSARGGNTQYF.

J is TRBJ1-1 and V is TRBV5-1, with TRBD1 matching 9 bases. The CDR3 sequence is 17 residues long. V lost 4 bases and J lost 0; bases outside the gene matches: 10. Per the germline V gene, CDR1 is SGHRS and CDR2 is YFSETQ. This CDR3 reads CASSTPGTGRMNTEAFF. As DNA, the CDR3 is TGCGCCAGCAGCACACCTGGGACAGGGAGGATGAACACTGAAGCTTTCTTT.

This chain connects TRBV10-2 to TRBJ1-2; perhaps TRBD1 as D (5 bases). Trimming removed 2 bases at V and 4 bases at J, with 17 bases between. The CDR3 spans 16 residues. The germline V gene encodes CDR1 WSHSY and CDR2 SAAADI. For the CDR3, the DNA is TGCGCCAGCAGTGAGAATTTGGGGGGGAAGGGCTATGGCTACACCTTC. This codes for CASSENLGGKGYGYTF.

The rearrangement links TRBV7-2 to TRBJ2-7; a possible D gene is TRBD1 (5 bases). The CDR3 loop spans 13 amino acids. Germline CDR1 is SGHTA and CDR2 is FQGNSA. Trimming removed 3 bases from V and 4 bases from J, with 10 bases in between. The chain's CDR3 is CASSFDRIYEQYF. The CDR3 coding sequence is TGTGCCAGCAGCTTCGACAGAATTTACGAGCAGTACTTC.

The CDR3 DNA reads as TGTGCCAGCAGTTTAGGAGTCGGGGCCCAAGAGACCCAGTACTTC. It specifies CASSLGVGAQETQYF. The chain recombines TRBV28 with TRBJ2-5; D possibly uses TRBD1 or TRBD2 (5 bases each). The CDR3 is made up of 15 amino acids. The germline CDR1 and CDR2 sequences are MDHEN and SYDVKM. The germline V and J ends were trimmed by 2 bases and 1 base, with 11 bases remaining between them.

This sequence joins TRBV11-2 and TRBJ2-7, with a weak D call TRBD2 (6 bases). CDR3 size: 14 residues. CDR1 and CDR2 from the germline V gene are SGHAT and FQNNGV. V lost 0 bases, J lost 4 bases, and 10 bases lay in between. The CDR3 here is CASSLERGNYEQYF. Here the CDR3 DNA reads TGTGCCAGCAGCTTAGAACGGGGGAATTACGAGCAGTACTTC.

The chain combines TRBV5-4 with TRBJ1-2; maybe TRBD1 (6 bases). The V gene lost 0 bases and the J gene lost 4 bases, with 10 bases spanning the gap. The CDR3 covers 14 residues. In germline, CDR1 is SGHNT, CDR2 YYREEE (reference sequence). CDR3 sequence (DNA): TGTGCCAGCAGCTTGGACAGGGTCAGCTATGGCTACACCTTC. This codes for CASSLDRVSYGYTF.

The chain joins TRBV20-1 to TRBJ1-6; D remains ambiguous. Deletions cut 3 bases from V and 5 bases from J, with 11 bases between. Germline values: CDR1 DFQATT, CDR2 SNEGSKA (reference sequence). CDR3 length equals 14 residues. CDR3: CSASLDGDNSPLHF. Written as DNA, the CDR3 is TGCAGTGCTAGTCTCGACGGAGATAATTCACCCCTCCACTTT.

This clone was counted between two and nine times. Within the sample, other DNA sequences also encode this same CDR3. V is TRBV14 and J is TRBJ2-3; no definite D call. This CDR3 has 14 amino acids. Germline V gene data show CDR1 as SGHDN and CDR2 as FVKESK. Trimming removed 0 bases from V and 4 bases from J, with 8 bases in between. The CDR3 sequence: CASSQDGTPDTQYF. In DNA form, the CDR3 reads TGTGCCAGCAGCCAAGATGGCACCCCAGATACGCAGTATTTT.

As concerns this clone: Distinct nucleotide sequences in the sample also encode this CDR3. This chain links TRBV28 with TRBJ1-6; D is uncertain. This CDR3 contains 12 residues. Looked up from germline, CDR1 is MDHEN and CDR2 is SYDVKM. V gave up 5 bases and J gave up 7 bases, with 6 bases separating them. As DNA, the CDR3 is TGTGCCAGCAGTCTGTGGAATTCACCCCTCCACTTT. It yields the protein CASSLWNSPLHF.

This chain joins TRBV28 and TRBJ1-2; D gene uncertain. The CDR3 is 13 residues long. The V gene lost 4 bases and the J gene lost 8 bases, with 14 bases spanning the gap. Per the germline V gene, CDR1 is MDHEN and CDR2 is SYDVKM. CDR3 nucleotides: TGTGCCAGCAGTTCCCTCCGTTGGGTGGGCTACACCTTC. It specifies CASSSLRWVGYTF.

This clone was found a few times. The chain combines TRBV3-1 (or the pseudogene TRBV3-2) with TRBJ1-6, with D unclear. The CDR3 is 13 residues long. From germline, CDR1 is LGHDT and CDR2 YNNKEL (reference sequence). Trimming removed 4 bases from V and 5 bases from J, with 6 bases in between. This CDR3 is CASSRMDNSPLHF. For the CDR3, the DNA is TGTGCCAGCAGCCGCATGGATAATTCACCCCTCCACTTT.

The rearrangement links TRBV28 to TRBJ2-3; D gene unclear. The CDR3 spans 14 residues. V lost 7 bases and J lost 5, with 16 bases in between. The germline V gene encodes CDR1 MDHEN and CDR2 SYDVKM. The CDR3 region is CASTISGQRDTQYF. In nucleotides, the CDR3 is TGTGCCAGCACCATTTCCGGGCAGCGAGATACGCAGTATTTT.

The chain employs TRBV5-1 and TRBJ2-2, with a tentative D call TRBD2 (5 bases). CDR3 size: 15 residues. V lost 1 base to trimming and J lost 4 bases, with 11 bases between them. In germline, CDR1 is SGHRS, CDR2 YFSETQ. CDR3 in DNA: TGCGCCAGCAGCTTGTCAAGCGGAAGCACCGGGGAGCTGTTTTTT. Translation: CASSLSSGSTGELFF. The variable domain in full, completed from reference TRBV5-1 and TRBJ2-2, reads KAGVTQTPRYLIKTRGQQVTLSCSPISGHRSVSWYQQTPGQGLQFLFEYFSETQRNKGNFPGRFSGRQFSNSRSEMNVSTLELGDSALYLCASSLSSGSTGELFFGEGSRLTVL.